Given below is one TCR beta chain in context. These data are taken from a study of PD-1 blockade in classical Hodgkin lymphoma. Profiling relied on immunoSEQ multiplex PCR, and the TCRdb table lists in-frame clones only, not all of them. The sample has 20,000 to 25,000 clones; around 94% are singletons. CDR1 and CDR2 (germline): SGHNT, YYREEE (reference sequence). This CDR3 region has 16 residues. V was cut by 0 bases and J by 8 bases, with 20 bases left in between. Sample time point: newly diagnosed, previously untreated cHL patient sample. Source material: peripheral blood mononuclear cells (PBMCs). The V and J genes are TRBV5-4 and TRBJ1-2; possible D gene TRBD1, 5 bases. The sequence was collected from a human donor with classical Hodgkin lymphoma. Here the CDR3 DNA reads TGTGCCAGCAGCTTGGTTCCTGGGTCGGACACCGGGGGCTACACCTTC. This sequence encodes CASSLVPGSDTGGYTF.